The sample holds a few counts of the clone carrying this T cell receptor beta chain. The CDR3 covers 16 residues. Germline CDR1 and CDR2: DFQATT and SNEGSKA (reference sequence). V lost 5 bases and J lost 1; bases outside the gene matches: 13. PCR was performed a second time for about 6 to 11 cycles using a sample-barcoded 5' primer and a J-beta primer mix. TCRdb recomputed calls from the 5' RACE reads with MiXCR, one row per CDR3 protein. The sample yields over 1.5 million distinct CDR3 sequences, less than 50% seen once. The data stem from a study of blood T cells in healthy people across ages. Sequencing was performed on blood. V and J are TRBV20-1 and TRBJ1-1; 7 positions match TRBD1. The receptor was isolated from a woman aged 40 to 50 in good health. The CDR3 spells CSARPTGRGRNTEAFF. The DNA of the CDR3 is TGCAGTGCTCGACCGACAGGGCGGGGACGGAACACTGAAGCTTTCTTT.